This T cell receptor (beta chain) was retrieved from a study of cytomegalovirus exposure and HLA in healthy donors. Assay: immunoSEQ multiplex PCR; the TCRdb copy retains only in-frame clones and omits some. This table has about 98,000 clones, 70% to 90% appearing once. Germline values: CDR1 LGHNA, CDR2 YNFKEQ. The CDR3 has 17 amino acids. V was clipped by 4 bases and J by 0 bases, with 18 bases between them. This receptor was identified in a woman aged 30 to 39 in good health and CMV-seronegative. V is TRBV4-2 and J is TRBJ1-1; D is possibly TRBD1 (5 bases). The sequenced sample consisted of PBMCs. The CDR3 sequence: CASSLGQGRPMNTEAFF. The CDR3 nucleotides are TGTGCCAGCAGCCTCGGGCAGGGCCGGCCGATGAACACTGAAGCTTTCTTT.